One sample yielded the 25 T cell receptor beta chains listed below, sequenced in a study of response to subunit inactivated influenza vaccine. Via MiXCR, TCRdb re-called the RT-PCR reads, giving one row per CDR3 protein. The data contain 500,000 to 700,000 distinct CDR3 sequences, around 25% of them seen just once; the ten biggest clones take up 2.5% to 3.5%. These data also formed part of another study, on T cells expressing NK-cell markers. As that study records: With UMIs, 5'RACE template switching was used to make TCR beta cDNA.

The source was CD4+ T cells sorted from PBMCs, collected 12 days after vaccination. These receptors were taken from a man aged 50-60 years who received an inactivated influenza vaccine.

This clonotype was counted only a few times. The rearrangement joins TRBV6-5 to TRBJ2-3; 10 bases are a match to TRBD2. Germline V gene lookup returns CDR1 MNHEY and CDR2 SVGAGI. Trimming took 4 bases from V and 3 from J; bases not matched to a gene: 10. The CDR3 runs 17 residues. The CDR3 DNA is TGTGCCAGCAGTTCGGGTTGGGGGACTAGCGTGACAGATACGCAGTATTTT. Its translation is CASSSGWGTSVTDTQYF.

The chain employs TRBV20-1 and TRBJ1-3; D not resolved. Germline loops: CDR1 DFQATT, CDR2 SNEGSKA (reference sequence). The V end lost 3 bases, the J end lost 4 bases, and 7 bases lay between the germline ends. CDR3 length equals 12 residues. Here the CDR3 reads CSASPGGNTIYF. The CDR3 nucleotides read TGCAGTGCTAGCCCTGGGGGAAACACCATATATTTT.

This clonotype was observed a handful of times. The genes are TRBV12-3 or TRBV12-4 and TRBJ2-3, with 12 bases fitting TRBD2. This CDR3 is built from 17 residues. V dropped 3 bases and J dropped 1; count of bases not matched to a gene: 5. Here the CDR3 reads CASSLSLAGGRTDTQYF. The CDR3 nucleotides read TGTGCCAGCAGTTTGTCCCTAGCGGGGGGGCGCACAGATACGCAGTATTTT.

A few counts support this clonotype. The chain links TRBV20-1 to TRBJ1-2; D may be TRBD1 (5 bases). Germline-derived CDR1 and CDR2 are DFQATT and SNEGSKA (reference sequence). This CDR3 has 12 amino acids. CDR3 nucleotide sequence: TGCATGGGGGGTGCGTCTAACTATGGCTACACCTTC. This gives the protein CMGGASNYGYTF.

This clonotype was seen a few times. V is TRBV6-5 and J is TRBJ1-5; 10 bases match TRBD1. Germline V gene lookup returns CDR1 MNHEY and CDR2 SVGAGI. This CDR3 contains 15 residues. V dropped 7 bases and J dropped 1; count of bases not matched to a gene: 4. Written as DNA, the CDR3 is TGTGCCAGCACTTCGGGACAGGGGAGCAATCAGCCCCAGCATTTT. It translates to CASTSGQGSNQPQHF.

The chain joins TRBV7-8 to TRBJ2-5, with TRBD1 matching 7 bases. This CDR3 contains 15 residues. Germline CDR1 reads SGHVS; CDR2 reads FQNEAQ. Trimming removed 5 bases from V and 3 bases from J; junction bases left unmatched: 9. This chain's CDR3 is CASSTPPGQKETQYF. CDR3 nucleotide sequence: TGTGCCAGCAGCACCCCTCCGGGACAGAAAGAGACCCAGTACTTC.

In this sample, this clonotype turned up once. The chain recombines TRBV27 with TRBJ1-1, with D possibly being TRBD1 (5 bases). The V gene's germline CDR1 is MNHEY and CDR2 SMNVEV (reference sequence). Trimming took 5 bases from V and 8 from J, leaving 21 bases between them. CDR3 length equals 15 residues. The chain's CDR3 is CASSPTGTVVSEAFF. CDR3 DNA sequence: TGTGCCAGCAGTCCGACCGGGACCGTCGTCTCGGAAGCTTTCTTT.

This clonotype has more than one count but fewer than ten. The rearrangement links TRBV7-2 to TRBJ2-7; TRBD2 matches 11 bases. There are 15 residues in the CDR3. With 5 bases clipped from V and 0 bases from J, the junction kept 3 bases outside the gene matches. Germline-derived CDR1 and CDR2 are SGHTA and FQGNSA. The DNA of the CDR3 is TGTGCCAGCAGCAAAACTAGCGGGAGCTCCTACGAGCAGTACTTC. It is translated as CASSKTSGSSYEQYF.

This chain connects TRBV7-3 to TRBJ1-2; 9 bases are shared with TRBD1. The CDR3 spans 14 residues. Germline values: CDR1 SGHTA, CDR2 FQGTGA. V shed 5 bases, J shed 6 bases, and the junction held 7 bases outside the gene matches. The CDR3 DNA sequence: TGTGCCAGCAGCCCGACAGGGGGTGTGGATGGCTACACCTTC. Translating gives CASSPTGGVDGYTF.

There are many counts of this clonotype. The chain couples TRBV12-3 or TRBV12-4 to TRBJ1-1, with 8 bases fitting TRBD1. Unmatched junction bases numbered 8, after V lost 5 bases and J lost 9 bases. The CDR3 runs to 13 residues. CDR3 in amino acids: CASSQNRGRQAFF. The CDR3 DNA is TGTGCCAGCAGTCAAAACAGGGGGAGACAAGCTTTCTTT.

The rearrangement joins TRBV7-8 to TRBJ1-3; 12 nucleotides line up with TRBD1. V dropped 0 bases and J dropped 2; count of bases not matched to a gene: 5. Germline assignment: CDR1 SGHVS and CDR2 FQNEAQ. The CDR3 runs to 18 residues. This CDR3 is CASSLAGQGASPGNTIYF. DNA for the CDR3: TGTGCCAGCAGCTTAGCGGGACAGGGGGCGTCTCCTGGAAACACCATATATTTT.

The chain uses TRBV7-3 and TRBJ2-1; 7 nucleotides line up with TRBD2. The V segment lost 1 base and the J segment 9 bases; nucleotides outside the gene matches: 15. The CDR3 extends over 17 amino acids. CDR1 and CDR2 from the germline V gene are SGHTA and FQGTGA. CDR3 coding DNA: TGTGCCAGCAGCTTAAACGCCGTCGCGGGAGCCAGCAGTGAGCAGTTCTTC. Translating gives CASSLNAVAGASSEQFF.

The gene calls are TRBV6-1 and TRBJ2-1; 11 bases are a match to TRBD1. With 6 bases clipped from V and 5 bases from J, the junction kept 15 bases outside the gene matches. Germline CDR1 and CDR2: MNHNS and SASEGT. The CDR3 has 18 amino acids. CDR3 amino acids: CASRGADRGRRVNNEQFF. The CDR3, as DNA: TGTGCCAGCAGGGGGGCGGACAGGGGGCGTCGGGTCAACAATGAGCAGTTCTTC.

This clonotype was counted between two and nine times. The chain carries TRBV12-3 or TRBV12-4 and TRBJ2-5; D unclear. Trimming cost V 6 bases and J 4 bases, with 15 bases left between them. This CDR3 region has 14 residues. The CDR3: CASSGDIGRETQYF. The CDR3 DNA reads as TGTGCCAGCAGCGGTGACATTGGGCGAGAGACCCAGTACTTC.

This clonotype was counted at least ten times. The genes are TRBV29-1 and TRBJ2-3, with a possible D match to TRBD2 (5 bases). Trimming took off 5 bases at V and 4 bases at J, with 19 bases between the two ends. Germline CDR1 reads SQVTM; CDR2 reads ANQGSEA. This CDR3 spans 15 amino acids. The CDR3 DNA reads as TGCAGCGTTCCCGAGACTATGGGAAGCCCAGATACGCAGTATTTT. This gives the protein CSVPETMGSPDTQYF.

This clonotype was detected only a few times. The V gene is TRBV15, the J gene TRBJ1-6, with 8 nucleotides matching TRBD1. Germline V gene sequence: CDR1 LNHNV, CDR2 YYDKDF (reference sequence). Trimming took 2 bases from V and 10 from J; bases not matched to a gene: 7. The CDR3 covers 15 residues. CDR3 nucleotide sequence: TGTGCCACCAGCAGAACCGGGACAGGTGGCTCACCCCTCCACTTT. Encoded protein: CATSRTGTGGSPLHF.

V and J are TRBV11-2 and TRBJ2-1; 13 bases are a match to TRBD2. The V gene's germline CDR1 is SGHAT and CDR2 FQNNGV. J was trimmed by 1 base and V by 1 base; bases with no gene match: 7. The CDR3 length is 19 residues. This CDR3 is CASSLVRTSGRGSYNEQFF. CDR3 in DNA: TGTGCCAGCAGCTTAGTGAGGACTAGCGGGAGAGGATCCTACAATGAGCAGTTCTTC.

The genes are TRBV29-1 and TRBJ2-7, with 8 bases lining up with TRBD1. With 6 bases clipped from V and 2 bases from J, the junction kept 9 bases outside the gene matches. The CDR3 extends over 14 amino acids. Germline assignment: CDR1 SQVTM and CDR2 ANQGSEA. The CDR3 nucleotides are TGCAGCGTCTCCCCCGGGACAGGCCCCTACGAGCAGTACTTC. It specifies CSVSPGTGPYEQYF.

This clonotype was counted a few times. This chain uses TRBV5-1 with TRBJ1-1, with D possibly matching TRBD1 (5 bases). CDR1 and CDR2 (germline): SGHRS, YFSETQ. This CDR3 region has 14 residues. V was pared by 6 bases and J by 1 base, with 13 bases between. CDR3 amino acids: CASKDGGTNTEAFF. The CDR3 coding sequence is TGCGCCAGCAAGGACGGGGGGACGAACACTGAAGCTTTCTTT.

This chain uses TRBV20-1 with TRBJ1-4; D is unresolved. Trimming removed 2 bases from V and 5 bases from J, with 9 bases in between. This CDR3 has 13 amino acids. From germline, CDR1 is DFQATT and CDR2 SNEGSKA (reference sequence). The CDR3 reads CSARRAPNEKLFF. DNA of the CDR3: TGCAGTGCTAGACGTGCACCCAATGAAAAACTGTTTTTT.

The rearrangement uses TRBV11-2 and TRBJ1-6; D is undetermined. CDR3 length: 15 residues. Trimming took 3 bases from V and 7 from J, leaving 13 bases between them. The germline CDR1 and CDR2 sequences are SGHAT and FQNNGV. The CDR3 DNA follows: TGTGCCAGCAGCTTGGTCCCCCTTGGGAATTCACCCCTCCACTTT. Translating gives CASSLVPLGNSPLHF.

V gene TRBV3-1 combines with J gene TRBJ1-2; D is unresolved. The CDR3 extends over 14 amino acids. The V end was cut by 4 bases, the J end by 5 bases, with 14 bases between. Germline V lookup: CDR1 LGHDT, CDR2 YNNKEL (reference sequence). The CDR3 reads CASSPVGQQYGYTF. In nucleotides, the CDR3 is TGTGCCAGCAGCCCCGTAGGGCAGCAATATGGCTACACCTTC.

This clonotype has a handful of counts. The chain has TRBV3-1 and TRBJ2-5; the D gene is possibly TRBD1 (6 bases). This CDR3 is 14 amino acids long. The germline V gene encodes CDR1 LGHDT and CDR2 YNNKEL (reference sequence). V lost 3 bases, J lost 5 bases, and 13 bases lay in between. CDR3 sequence reads: CASSQAGQGETQYF. In DNA form, the CDR3 reads TGTGCCAGCAGCCAGGCAGGGCAGGGGGAGACCCAGTACTTC.

The V and J genes are TRBV11-2 and TRBJ2-5; D tentatively fits TRBD1 or TRBD2 (6 bases each). The CDR3 sequence is 15 residues long. V gave up 5 bases and J gave up 4 bases, with 17 bases separating them. In germline, CDR1 is SGHAT, CDR2 FQNNGV. CDR3 in DNA: TGTGCCAGCAGCCGGAGGGGGTTCTACCTAGAGACCCAGTACTTC. Translation gives CASSRRGFYLETQYF.

This chain joins TRBV20-1 and TRBJ2-5; 7 nucleotides line up with TRBD2. There are 14 residues in the CDR3. Germline-derived CDR1 and CDR2 are DFQATT and SNEGSKA (reference sequence). The ends lost 0 bases at V and 5 bases at J; junction bases unmatched: 6. CDR3 sequence reads: CSARDVGGKETQYF. The CDR3 nucleotides are TGCAGTGCTAGAGATGTGGGGGGGAAGGAGACCCAGTACTTC.